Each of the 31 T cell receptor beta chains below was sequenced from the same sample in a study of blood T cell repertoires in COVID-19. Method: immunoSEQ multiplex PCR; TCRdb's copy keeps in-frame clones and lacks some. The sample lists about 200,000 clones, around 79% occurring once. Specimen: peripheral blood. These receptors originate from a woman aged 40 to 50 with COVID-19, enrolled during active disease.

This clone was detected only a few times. The CDR3: CASSETDLNTEAFF. CDR3 DNA sequence: TGTGCCAGCAGTGAGACGGACTTGAACACTGAAGCTTTCTTT. The gene calls are TRBV6-1 and TRBJ1-1; no clear D. V was pared by 3 bases and J by 0 bases, with 8 bases between. From germline, CDR1 is MNHNS and CDR2 SASEGT. This CDR3 region has 14 residues.

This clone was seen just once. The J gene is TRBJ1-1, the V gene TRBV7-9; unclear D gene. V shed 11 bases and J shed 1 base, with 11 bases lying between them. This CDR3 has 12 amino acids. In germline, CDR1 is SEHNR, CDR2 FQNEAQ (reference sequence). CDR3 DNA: TGTGCCTGGGCATTATCGAACACTGAAGCTTTCTTT. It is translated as CAWALSNTEAFF.

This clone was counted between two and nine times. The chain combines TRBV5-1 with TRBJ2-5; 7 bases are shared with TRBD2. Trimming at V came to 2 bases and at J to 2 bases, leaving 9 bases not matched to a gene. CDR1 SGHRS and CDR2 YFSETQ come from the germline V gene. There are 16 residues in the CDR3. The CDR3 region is CASSFGGSKAQETQYF. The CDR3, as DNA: TGCGCCAGCAGCTTCGGGGGGAGCAAGGCGCAAGAGACCCAGTACTTC.

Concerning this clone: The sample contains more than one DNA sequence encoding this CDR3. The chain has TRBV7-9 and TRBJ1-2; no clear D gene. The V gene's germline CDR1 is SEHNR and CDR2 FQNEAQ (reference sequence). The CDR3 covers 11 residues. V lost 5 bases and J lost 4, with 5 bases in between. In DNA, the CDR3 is TGTGCCAGCAGCCCGAGCTATGGCTACACCTTC. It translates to CASSPSYGYTF. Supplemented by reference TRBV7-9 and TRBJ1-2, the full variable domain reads DTGVSQNPRHKITKRGQNVTFRCDPISEHNRLYWYRQTLGQGPEFLTYFQNEAQLEKSRLLSDRFSAERPKGSFSTLEIQRTEQGDSAMYLCASSPSYGYTFGSGTRLTVV.

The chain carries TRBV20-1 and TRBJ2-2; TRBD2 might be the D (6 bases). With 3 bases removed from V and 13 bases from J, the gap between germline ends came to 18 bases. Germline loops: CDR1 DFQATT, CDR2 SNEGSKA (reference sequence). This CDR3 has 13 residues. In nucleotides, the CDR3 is TGCAGTGCTAGTCCGGGCGGGGTAAAAGGGCTGTTTTTT. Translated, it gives CSASPGGVKGLFF.

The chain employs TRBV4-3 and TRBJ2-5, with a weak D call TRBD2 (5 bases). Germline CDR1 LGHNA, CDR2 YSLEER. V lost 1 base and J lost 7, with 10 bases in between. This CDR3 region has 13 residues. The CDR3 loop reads CASSQALEGTQYF. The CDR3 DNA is TGCGCCAGCAGCCAAGCCCTAGAGGGGACCCAGTACTTC.

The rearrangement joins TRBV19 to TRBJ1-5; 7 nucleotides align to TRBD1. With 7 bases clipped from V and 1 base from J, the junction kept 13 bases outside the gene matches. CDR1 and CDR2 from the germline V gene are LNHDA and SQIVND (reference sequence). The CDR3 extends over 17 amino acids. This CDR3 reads CASKHRDRKLSNQPQHF. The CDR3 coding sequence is TGTGCCAGTAAACACCGGGACAGAAAGTTGAGCAATCAGCCCCAGCATTTT.

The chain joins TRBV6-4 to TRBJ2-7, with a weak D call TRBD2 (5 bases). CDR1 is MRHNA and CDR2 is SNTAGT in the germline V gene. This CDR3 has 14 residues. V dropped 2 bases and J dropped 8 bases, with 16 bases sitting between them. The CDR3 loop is CASSDTGGGRKQYF. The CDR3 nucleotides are TGTGCCAGCAGTGACACGGGTGGAGGTCGTAAGCAGTACTTC.

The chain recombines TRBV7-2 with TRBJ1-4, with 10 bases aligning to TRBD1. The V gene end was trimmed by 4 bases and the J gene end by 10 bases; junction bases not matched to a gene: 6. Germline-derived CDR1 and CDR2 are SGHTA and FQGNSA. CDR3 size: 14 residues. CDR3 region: CASSYRQGARKLFF. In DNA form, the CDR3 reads TGTGCCAGCAGCTACAGACAGGGGGCAAGAAAACTGTTTTTT. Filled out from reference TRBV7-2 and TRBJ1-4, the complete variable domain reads GAGVSQSPSNKVTEKGKDVELRCDPISGHTALYWYRQSLGQGLEFLIYFQGNSAPDKSGLPSDRFSAERTGGSVSTLTIQRTQQEDSAVYLCASSYRQGARKLFFGSGTQLSVL.

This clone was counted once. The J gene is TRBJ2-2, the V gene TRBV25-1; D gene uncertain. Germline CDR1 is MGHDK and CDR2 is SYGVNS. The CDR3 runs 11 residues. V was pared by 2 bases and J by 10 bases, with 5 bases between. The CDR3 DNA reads TGTGCCAGCAGTGAACGTAAGGAGCTGTTTTTT. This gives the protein CASSERKELFF.

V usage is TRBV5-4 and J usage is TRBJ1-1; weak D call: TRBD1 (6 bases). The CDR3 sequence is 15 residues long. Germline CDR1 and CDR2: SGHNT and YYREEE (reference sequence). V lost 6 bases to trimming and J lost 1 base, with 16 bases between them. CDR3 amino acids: CASTPRGNRNTEAFF. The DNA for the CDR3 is TGTGCCAGCACCCCAAGGGGGAATCGGAACACTGAAGCTTTCTTT. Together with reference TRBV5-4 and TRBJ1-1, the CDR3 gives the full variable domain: ETGVTQSPTHLIKTRGQQVTLRCSSQSGHNTVSWYQQALGQGPQFIFQYYREEENGRGNFPPRFSGLQFPNYSSELNVNALELDDSALYLCASTPRGNRNTEAFFGQGTRLTVV.

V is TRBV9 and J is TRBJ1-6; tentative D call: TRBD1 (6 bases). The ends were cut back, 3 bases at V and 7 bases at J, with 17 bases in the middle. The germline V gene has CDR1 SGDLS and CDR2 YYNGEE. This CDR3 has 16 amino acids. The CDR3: CASSAQGVLVNSPLHF. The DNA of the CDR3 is TGTGCCAGCAGCGCACAGGGAGTTCTTGTCAATTCACCCCTCCACTTT.

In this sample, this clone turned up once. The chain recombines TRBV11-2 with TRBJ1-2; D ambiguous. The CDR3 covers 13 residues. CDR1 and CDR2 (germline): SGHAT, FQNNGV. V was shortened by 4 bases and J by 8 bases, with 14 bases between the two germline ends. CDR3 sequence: CASSSLAIRGYTF. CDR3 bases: TGTGCCAGCAGCTCCCTCGCGATTAGAGGCTACACCTTC. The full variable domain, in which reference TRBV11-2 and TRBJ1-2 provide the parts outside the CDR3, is EAGVAQSPRYKIIEKRQSVAFWCNPISGHATLYWYQQILGQGPKLLIQFQNNGVVDDSQLPKDRFSAERLKGVDSTLKIQPAKLEDSAVYLCASSSLAIRGYTFGSGTRLTVV.

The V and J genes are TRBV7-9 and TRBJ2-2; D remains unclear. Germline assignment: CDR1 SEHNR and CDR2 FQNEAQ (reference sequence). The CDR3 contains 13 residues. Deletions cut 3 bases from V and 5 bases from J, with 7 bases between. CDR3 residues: CASSFGLTGELFF. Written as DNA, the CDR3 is TGTGCCAGCAGCTTTGGGCTAACCGGGGAGCTGTTTTTT. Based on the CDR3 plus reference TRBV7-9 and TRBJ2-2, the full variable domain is DTGVSQNPRHKITKRGQNVTFRCDPISEHNRLYWYRQTLGQGPEFLTYFQNEAQLEKSRLLSDRFSAERPKGSFSTLEIQRTEQGDSAMYLCASSFGLTGELFFGEGSRLTVL.

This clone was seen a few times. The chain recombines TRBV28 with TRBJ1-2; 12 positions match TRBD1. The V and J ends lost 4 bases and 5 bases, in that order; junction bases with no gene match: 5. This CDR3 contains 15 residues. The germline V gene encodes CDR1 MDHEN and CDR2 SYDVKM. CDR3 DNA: TGTGCCAGCAGTTCTCCGGGACAGGGGGCATATGGCTACACCTTC. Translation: CASSSPGQGAYGYTF.

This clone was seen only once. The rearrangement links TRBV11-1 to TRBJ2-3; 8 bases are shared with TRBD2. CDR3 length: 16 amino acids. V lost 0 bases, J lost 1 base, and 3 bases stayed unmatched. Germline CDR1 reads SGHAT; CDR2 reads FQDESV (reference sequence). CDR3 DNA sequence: TGTGCCAGCAGCTTAGCGACTAGCGAACGCACAGATACGCAGTATTTT. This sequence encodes CASSLATSERTDTQYF.

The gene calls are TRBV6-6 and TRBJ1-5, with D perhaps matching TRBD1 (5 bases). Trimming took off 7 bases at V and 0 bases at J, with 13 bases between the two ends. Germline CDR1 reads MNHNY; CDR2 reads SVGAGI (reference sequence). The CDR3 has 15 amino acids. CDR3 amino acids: CASNPRDTSNQPQHF. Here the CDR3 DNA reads TGTGCCAGCAACCCCAGGGATACTAGCAATCAGCCCCAGCATTTT.

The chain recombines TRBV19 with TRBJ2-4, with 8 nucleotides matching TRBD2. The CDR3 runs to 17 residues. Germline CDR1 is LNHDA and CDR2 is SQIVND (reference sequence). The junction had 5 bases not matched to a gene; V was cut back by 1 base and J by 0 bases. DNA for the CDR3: TGTGCCAGTAGTATAGCGGGGACTAGGCTAGCCAAAAACATTCAGTACTTC. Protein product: CASSIAGTRLAKNIQYF.

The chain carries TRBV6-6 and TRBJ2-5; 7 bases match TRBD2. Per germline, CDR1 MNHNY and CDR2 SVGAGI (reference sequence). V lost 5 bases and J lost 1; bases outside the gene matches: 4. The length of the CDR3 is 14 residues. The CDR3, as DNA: TGTGCCAGCAGTCGCGAGCGGGGCCAAGAGACCCAGTACTTC. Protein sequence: CASSRERGQETQYF.

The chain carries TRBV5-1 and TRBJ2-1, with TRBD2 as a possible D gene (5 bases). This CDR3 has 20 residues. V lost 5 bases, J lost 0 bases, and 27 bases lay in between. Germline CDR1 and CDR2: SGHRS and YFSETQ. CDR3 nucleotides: TGCGCCAGCAGATCGATGGCGGGCGATGGTCGGATCGGCTCCTACAATGAGCAGTTCTTC. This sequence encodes CASRSMAGDGRIGSYNEQFF.

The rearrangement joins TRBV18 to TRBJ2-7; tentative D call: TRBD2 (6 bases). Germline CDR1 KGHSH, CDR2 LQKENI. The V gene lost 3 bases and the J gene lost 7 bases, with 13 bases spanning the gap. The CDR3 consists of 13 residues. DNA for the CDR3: TGTGCCAGCTCACCGATGGAGGCGGGGGAGCAGTACTTC. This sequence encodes CASSPMEAGEQYF.

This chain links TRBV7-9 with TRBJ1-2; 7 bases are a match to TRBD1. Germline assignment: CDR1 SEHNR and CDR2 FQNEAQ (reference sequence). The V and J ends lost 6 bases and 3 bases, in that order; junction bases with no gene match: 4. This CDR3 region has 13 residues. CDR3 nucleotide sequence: TGTGCCAGCAGACAAGGGACAGACTATGGCTACACCTTC. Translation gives CASRQGTDYGYTF.

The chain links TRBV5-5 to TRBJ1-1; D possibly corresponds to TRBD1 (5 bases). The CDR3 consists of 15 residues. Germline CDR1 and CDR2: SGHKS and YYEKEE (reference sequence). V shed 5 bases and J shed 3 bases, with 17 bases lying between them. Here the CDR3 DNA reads TGTGCCAGCAGGCATCAACCAGGGAGGGACACTGAAGCTTTCTTT. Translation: CASRHQPGRDTEAFF.

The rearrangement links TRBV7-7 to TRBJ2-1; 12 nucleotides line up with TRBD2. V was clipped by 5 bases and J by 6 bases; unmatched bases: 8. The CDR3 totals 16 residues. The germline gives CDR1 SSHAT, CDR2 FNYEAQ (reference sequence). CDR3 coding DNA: TGTGCCAGCAGCCCCGGACTAGCGGGGACGGGCAATGAGCAGTTCTTC. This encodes CASSPGLAGTGNEQFF.

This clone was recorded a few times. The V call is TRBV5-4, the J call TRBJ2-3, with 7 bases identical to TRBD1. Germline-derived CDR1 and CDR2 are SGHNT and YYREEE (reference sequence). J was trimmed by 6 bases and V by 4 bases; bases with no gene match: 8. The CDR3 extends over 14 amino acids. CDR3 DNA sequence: TGTGCCAGCAGCGGCACAGGGGAAGAGGATACGCAGTATTTT. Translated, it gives CASSGTGEEDTQYF.

CDR3 residues: CASSSTGVKGTEAFF. In DNA, the CDR3 is TGTGCCAGCAGCTCAACAGGGGTCAAAGGCACTGAAGCTTTCTTT. The chain combines TRBV5-4 with TRBJ1-1; 7 bases align to TRBD1. The CDR3 has 15 amino acids. Germline V gene lookup returns CDR1 SGHNT and CDR2 YYREEE (reference sequence). J was trimmed by 4 bases and V by 3 bases; bases with no gene match: 9. Together with reference TRBV5-4 and TRBJ1-1, the CDR3 gives the full variable domain: ETGVTQSPTHLIKTRGQQVTLRCSSQSGHNTVSWYQQALGQGPQFIFQYYREEENGRGNFPPRFSGLQFPNYSSELNVNALELDDSALYLCASSSTGVKGTEAFFGQGTRLTVV.

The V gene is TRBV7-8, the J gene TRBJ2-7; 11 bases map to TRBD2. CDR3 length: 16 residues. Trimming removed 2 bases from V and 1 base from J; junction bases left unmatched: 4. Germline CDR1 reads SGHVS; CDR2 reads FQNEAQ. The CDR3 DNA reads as TGTGCCAGCAGCTTATTAGGGACTAGCGGTTCCTACGAGCAGTACTTC. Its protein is CASSLLGTSGSYEQYF.

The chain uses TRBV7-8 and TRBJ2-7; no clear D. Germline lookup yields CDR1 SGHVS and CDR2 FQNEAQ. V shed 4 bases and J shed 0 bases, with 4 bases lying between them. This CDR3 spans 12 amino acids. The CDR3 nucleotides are TGTGCCAGCAGCTCTACCTCCTACGAGCAGTACTTC. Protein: CASSSTSYEQYF.

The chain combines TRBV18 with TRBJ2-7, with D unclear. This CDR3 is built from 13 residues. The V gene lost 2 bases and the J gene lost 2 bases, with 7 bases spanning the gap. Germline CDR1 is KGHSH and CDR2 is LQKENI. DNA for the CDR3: TGTGCCAGCTCACCAAGCGCCACCTACGAGCAGTACTTC. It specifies CASSPSATYEQYF. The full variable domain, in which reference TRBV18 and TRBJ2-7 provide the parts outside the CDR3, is NAGVMQNPRHLVRRRGQEARLRCSPMKGHSHVYWYRQLPEEGLKFMVYLQKENIIDESGMPKERFSAEFPKEGPSILRIQQVVRGDSAAYFCASSPSATYEQYFGPGTRLTVT.

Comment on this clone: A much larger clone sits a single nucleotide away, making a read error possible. The CDR3 loop is CASSLNSGDTQYF. CDR3 sequence (DNA): TGTGCCAGCAGCTTAAATTCGGGGGATACGCAGTATTTT. The chain employs TRBV2 and TRBJ2-3; D perhaps matches TRBD2 (5 bases). The V end was cut by 6 bases, the J end by 6 bases, with 13 bases between. Germline V gene lookup returns CDR1 SNHLY and CDR2 FYNNEI. The CDR3 extends over 13 amino acids.

This chain's CDR3 is CASSISGTRETQYF. CDR3 DNA: TGCGCCAGCAGCATATCAGGGACACGAGAGACCCAGTACTTC. The V call is TRBV5-1, the J call TRBJ2-5, with D tentatively TRBD1 (6 bases). Per germline, CDR1 SGHRS and CDR2 YFSETQ. Trimming removed 4 bases at V and 4 bases at J, with 14 bases between. There are 14 residues in the CDR3.